This T cell receptor beta chain was sequenced for a study of CD8 T cells in ankylosing spondylitis. TCRdb passed the 5' RACE reads through MiXCR, listing each CDR3 protein once. The sample lists about 250,000 distinct CDR3 sequences, roughly 18% occurring once. Per the germline V gene, CDR1 is SGHTA and CDR2 is FQGNSA. V was trimmed by 1 base and J by 0 bases, leaving 10 bases between them. This CDR3 has 15 amino acids. The rearrangement uses TRBV7-2 and TRBJ2-7; D gene uncertain. Sequences were obtained from blood, either unsorted or a sorted T cell fraction (not recorded which). The receptor comes from a male donor with ankylosing spondylitis or in good health (not recorded which). DNA for the CDR3: TGTGCCAGCAGCTTAGGATCTGAGATCTCCTACGAGCAGTACTTC. This gives the protein CASSLGSEISYEQYF.